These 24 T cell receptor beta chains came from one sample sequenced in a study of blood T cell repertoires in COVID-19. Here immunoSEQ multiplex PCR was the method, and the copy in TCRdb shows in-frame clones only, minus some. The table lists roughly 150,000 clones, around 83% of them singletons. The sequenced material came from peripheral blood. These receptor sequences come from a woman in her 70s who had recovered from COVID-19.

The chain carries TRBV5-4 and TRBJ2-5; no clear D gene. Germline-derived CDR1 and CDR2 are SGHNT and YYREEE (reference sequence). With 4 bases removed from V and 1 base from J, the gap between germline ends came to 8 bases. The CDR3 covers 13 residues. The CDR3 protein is CASSRRPQETQYF. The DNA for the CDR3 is TGTGCCAGCAGCCGGCGGCCCCAAGAGACCCAGTACTTC.

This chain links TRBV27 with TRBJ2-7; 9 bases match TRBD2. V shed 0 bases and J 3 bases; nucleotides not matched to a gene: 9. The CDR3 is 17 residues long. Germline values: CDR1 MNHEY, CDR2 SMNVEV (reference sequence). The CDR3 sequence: CASSLSRGSGRGYEQYF. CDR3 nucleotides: TGTGCCAGCAGTTTATCGCGGGGTAGCGGGAGAGGCTACGAGCAGTACTTC.

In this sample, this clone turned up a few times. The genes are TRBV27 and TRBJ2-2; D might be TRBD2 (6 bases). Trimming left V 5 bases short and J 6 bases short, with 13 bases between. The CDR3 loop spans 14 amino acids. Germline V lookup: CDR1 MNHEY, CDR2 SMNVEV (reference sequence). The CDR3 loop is CASSPGGVPGELFF. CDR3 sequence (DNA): TGTGCCAGCAGTCCCGGCGGGGTACCCGGGGAGCTGTTTTTT.

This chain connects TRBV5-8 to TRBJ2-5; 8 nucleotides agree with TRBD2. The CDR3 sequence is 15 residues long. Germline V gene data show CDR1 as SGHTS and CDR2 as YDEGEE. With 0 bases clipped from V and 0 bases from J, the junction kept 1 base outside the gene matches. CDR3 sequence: CASSLGGGYQETQYF. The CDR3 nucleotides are TGTGCCAGCAGCTTGGGCGGGGGGTACCAAGAGACCCAGTACTTC.

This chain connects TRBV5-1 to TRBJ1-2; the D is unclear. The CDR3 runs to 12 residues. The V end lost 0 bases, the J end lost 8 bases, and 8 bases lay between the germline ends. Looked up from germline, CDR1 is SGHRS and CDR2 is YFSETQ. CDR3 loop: CASSLAEGGYTF. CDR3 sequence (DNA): TGCGCCAGCAGCTTGGCCGAGGGCGGCTACACCTTC.

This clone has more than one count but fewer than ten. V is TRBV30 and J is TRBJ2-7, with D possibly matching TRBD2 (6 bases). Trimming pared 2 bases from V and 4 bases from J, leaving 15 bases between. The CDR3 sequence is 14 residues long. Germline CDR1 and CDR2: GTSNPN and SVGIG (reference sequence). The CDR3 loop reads CAWSWGVVGYEQYF. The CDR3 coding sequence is TGTGCCTGGAGTTGGGGGGTGGTTGGTTACGAGCAGTACTTC.

This chain's CDR3 is CATASGYQETQYF. CDR3 DNA: TGTGCCACCGCAAGCGGGTACCAAGAGACCCAGTACTTC. V is TRBV13 and J is TRBJ2-5; D may be TRBD2 (6 bases). This CDR3 spans 13 amino acids. Between the trimmed V and J ends, which lost 10 bases and 0 bases, there was a span of 12 bases. Germline values: CDR1 PRHDT, CDR2 FYEKMQ (reference sequence). The full variable domain, completed using reference TRBV13 and TRBJ2-5, is AAGVIQSPRHLIKEKRETATLKCYPIPRHDTVYWYQQGPGQDPQFLISFYEKMQSDKGSIPDRFSAQQFSDYHSELNMSSLELGDSALYFCATASGYQETQYFGPGTRLLVL.

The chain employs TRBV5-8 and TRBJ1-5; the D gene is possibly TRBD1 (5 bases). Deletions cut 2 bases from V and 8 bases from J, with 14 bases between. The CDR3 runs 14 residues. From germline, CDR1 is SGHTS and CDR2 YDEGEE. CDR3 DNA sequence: TGTGCCAGCAGCTTCCGACTGCGGGGGAAGCCCCAGCATTTT. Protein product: CASSFRLRGKPQHF.

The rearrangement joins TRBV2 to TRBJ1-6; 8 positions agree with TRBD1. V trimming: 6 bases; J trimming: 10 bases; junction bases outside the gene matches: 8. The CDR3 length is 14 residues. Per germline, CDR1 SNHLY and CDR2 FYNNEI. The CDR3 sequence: CASSPTGVGSPLHF. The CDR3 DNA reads TGTGCCAGCAGCCCGACAGGGGTTGGGTCACCCCTCCACTTT.

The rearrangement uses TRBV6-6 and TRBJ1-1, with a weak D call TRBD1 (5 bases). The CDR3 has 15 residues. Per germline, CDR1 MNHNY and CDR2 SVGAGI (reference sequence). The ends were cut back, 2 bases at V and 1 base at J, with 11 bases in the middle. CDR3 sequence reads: CASSYRVGANTEAFF. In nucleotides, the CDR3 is TGTGCCAGCAGTTACCGGGTTGGGGCGAACACTGAAGCTTTCTTT.

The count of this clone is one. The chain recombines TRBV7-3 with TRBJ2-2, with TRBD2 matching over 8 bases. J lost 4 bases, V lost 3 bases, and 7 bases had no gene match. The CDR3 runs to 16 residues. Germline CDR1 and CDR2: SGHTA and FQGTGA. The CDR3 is CASSLGPRGGTGELFF. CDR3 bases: TGTGCCAGCAGCTTGGGACCTCGGGGGGGCACCGGGGAGCTGTTTTTT.

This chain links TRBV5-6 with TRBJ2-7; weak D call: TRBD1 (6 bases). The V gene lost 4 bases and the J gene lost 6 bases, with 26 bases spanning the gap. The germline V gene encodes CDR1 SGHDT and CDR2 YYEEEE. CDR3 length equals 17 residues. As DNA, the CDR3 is TGTGCCAGCAGCCGAGGGTGGGGGCCAGGTGGGGATCTCGAGCAGTACTTC. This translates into CASSRGWGPGGDLEQYF. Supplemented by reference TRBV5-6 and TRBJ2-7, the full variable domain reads DAGVTQSPTHLIKTRGQQVTLRCSPKSGHDTVSWYQQALGQGPQFIFQYYEEEERQRGNFPDRFSGHQFPNYSSELNVNALLLGDSALYLCASSRGWGPGGDLEQYFGPGTRLTVT.

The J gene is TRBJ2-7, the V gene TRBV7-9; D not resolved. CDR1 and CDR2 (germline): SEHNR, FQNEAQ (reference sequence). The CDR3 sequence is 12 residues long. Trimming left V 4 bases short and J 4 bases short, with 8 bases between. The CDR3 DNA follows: TGTGCCAGCAGCTATTCCCCTTACGAGCAGTACTTC. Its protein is CASSYSPYEQYF.

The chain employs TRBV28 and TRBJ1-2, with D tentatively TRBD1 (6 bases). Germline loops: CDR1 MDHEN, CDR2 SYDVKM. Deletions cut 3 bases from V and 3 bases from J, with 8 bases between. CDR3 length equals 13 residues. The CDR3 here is CASSFNRDYGYTF. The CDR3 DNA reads TGTGCCAGCAGTTTCAACAGGGACTATGGCTACACCTTC.

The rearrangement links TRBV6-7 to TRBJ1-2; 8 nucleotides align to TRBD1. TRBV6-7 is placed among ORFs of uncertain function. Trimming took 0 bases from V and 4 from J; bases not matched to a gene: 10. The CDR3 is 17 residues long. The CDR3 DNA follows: TGTGCCAGCAGTTACTCCGACGGACAGGGAGGCACCTATGGCTACACCTTC. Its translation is CASSYSDGQGGTYGYTF.

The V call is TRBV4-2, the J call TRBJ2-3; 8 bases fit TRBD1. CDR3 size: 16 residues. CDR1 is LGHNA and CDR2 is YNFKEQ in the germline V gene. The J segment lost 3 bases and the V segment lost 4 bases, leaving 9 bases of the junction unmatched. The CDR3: CASSLRQGARTDTQYF. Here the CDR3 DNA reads TGTGCCAGCAGCCTACGGCAGGGGGCGCGGACAGATACGCAGTATTTT.

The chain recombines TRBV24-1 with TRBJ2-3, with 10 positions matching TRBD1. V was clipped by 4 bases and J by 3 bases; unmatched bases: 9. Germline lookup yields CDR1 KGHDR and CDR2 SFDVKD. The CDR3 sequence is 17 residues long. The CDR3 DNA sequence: TGTGCCACCAGTGACCCTCGCCCGGGACAGGGGACAGATACGCAGTATTTT. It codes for CATSDPRPGQGTDTQYF.

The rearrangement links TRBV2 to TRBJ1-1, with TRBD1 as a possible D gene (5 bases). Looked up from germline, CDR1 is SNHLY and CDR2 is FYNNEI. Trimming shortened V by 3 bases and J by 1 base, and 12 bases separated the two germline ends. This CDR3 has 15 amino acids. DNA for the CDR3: TGTGCCAGCAGTGATAAGGGGACTGAGAACACTGAAGCTTTCTTT. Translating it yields CASSDKGTENTEAFF. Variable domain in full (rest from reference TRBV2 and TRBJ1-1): EPEVTQTPSHQVTQMGQEVILRCVPISNHLYFYWYRQILGQKVEFLVSFYNNEISEKSEIFDDQFSVERPDGSNFTLKIRSTKLEDSAMYFCASSDKGTENTEAFFGQGTRLTVV.

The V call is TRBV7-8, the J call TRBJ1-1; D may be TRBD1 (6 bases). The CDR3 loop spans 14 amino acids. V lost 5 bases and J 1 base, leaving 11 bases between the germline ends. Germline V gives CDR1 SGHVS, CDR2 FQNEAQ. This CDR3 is CASSPGRGNTEAFF. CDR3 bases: TGTGCCAGCAGCCCCGGCAGGGGGAACACTGAAGCTTTCTTT.

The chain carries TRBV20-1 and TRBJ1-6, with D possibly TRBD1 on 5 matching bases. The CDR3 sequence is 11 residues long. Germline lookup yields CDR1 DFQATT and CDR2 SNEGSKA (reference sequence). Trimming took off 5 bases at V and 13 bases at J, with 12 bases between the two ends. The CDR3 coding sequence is TGCAGTGCTGGGGGGGGAGGGCCCCTCCACTTT. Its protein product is CSAGGGGPLHF.

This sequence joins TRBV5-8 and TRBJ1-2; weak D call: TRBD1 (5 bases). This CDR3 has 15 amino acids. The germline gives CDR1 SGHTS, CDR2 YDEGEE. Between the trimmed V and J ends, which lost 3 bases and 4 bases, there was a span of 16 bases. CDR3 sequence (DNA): TGTGCCAGCAGCTCGCCGGACAAGGTGGTCTATGGCTACACCTTC. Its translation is CASSSPDKVVYGYTF.

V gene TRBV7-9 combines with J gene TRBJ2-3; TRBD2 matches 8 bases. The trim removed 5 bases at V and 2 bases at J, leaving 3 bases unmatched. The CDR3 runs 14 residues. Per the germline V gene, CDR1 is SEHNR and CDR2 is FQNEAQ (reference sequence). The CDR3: CASSTGGHTDTQYF. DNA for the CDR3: TGTGCCAGCAGCACGGGGGGGCACACAGATACGCAGTATTTT.

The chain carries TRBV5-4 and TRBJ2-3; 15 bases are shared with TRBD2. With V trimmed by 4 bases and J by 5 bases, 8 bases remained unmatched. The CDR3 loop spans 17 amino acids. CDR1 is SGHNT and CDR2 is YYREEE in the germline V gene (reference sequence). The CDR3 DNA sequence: TGTGCCAGCAGCCCAAGGACTAGCGGGGGGGCCGGAGATACGCAGTATTTT. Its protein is CASSPRTSGGAGDTQYF.

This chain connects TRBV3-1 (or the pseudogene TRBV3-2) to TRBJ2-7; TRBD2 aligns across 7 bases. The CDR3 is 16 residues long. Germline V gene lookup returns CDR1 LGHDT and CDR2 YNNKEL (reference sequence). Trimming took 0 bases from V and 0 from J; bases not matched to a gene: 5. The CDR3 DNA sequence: TGTGCCAGCAGCCAAGAGTCGTCTAGCGGCTCCTACGAGCAGTACTTC. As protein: CASSQESSSGSYEQYF.